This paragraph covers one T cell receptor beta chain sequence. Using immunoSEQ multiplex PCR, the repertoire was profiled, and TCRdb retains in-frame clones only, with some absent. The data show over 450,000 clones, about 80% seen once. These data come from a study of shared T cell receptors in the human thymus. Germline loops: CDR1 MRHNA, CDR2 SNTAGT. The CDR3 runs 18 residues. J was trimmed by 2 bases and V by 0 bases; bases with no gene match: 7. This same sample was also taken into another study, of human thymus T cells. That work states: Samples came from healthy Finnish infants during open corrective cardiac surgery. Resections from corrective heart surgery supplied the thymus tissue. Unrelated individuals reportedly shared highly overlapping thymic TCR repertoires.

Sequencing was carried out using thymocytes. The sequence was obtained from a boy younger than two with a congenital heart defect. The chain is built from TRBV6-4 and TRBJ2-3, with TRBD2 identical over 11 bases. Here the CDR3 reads CASSDSLLAGVSTDTQYF. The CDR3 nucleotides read TGTGCCAGCAGTGACTCGTTACTAGCGGGAGTGTCCACAGATACGCAGTATTTT.